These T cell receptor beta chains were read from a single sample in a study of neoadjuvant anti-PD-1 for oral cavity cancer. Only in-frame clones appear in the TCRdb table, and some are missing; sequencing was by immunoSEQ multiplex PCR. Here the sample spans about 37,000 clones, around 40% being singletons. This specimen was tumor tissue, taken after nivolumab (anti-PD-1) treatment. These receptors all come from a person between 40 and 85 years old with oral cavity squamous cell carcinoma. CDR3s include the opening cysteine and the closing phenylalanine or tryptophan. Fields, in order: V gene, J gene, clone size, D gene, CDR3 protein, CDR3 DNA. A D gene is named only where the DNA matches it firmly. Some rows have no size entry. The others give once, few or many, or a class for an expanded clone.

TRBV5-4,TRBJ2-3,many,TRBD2,CASRTSGGQQDTQYF,TGTGCCAGCAGGACTAGCGGGGGGCAGCAAGATACGCAGTATTTT
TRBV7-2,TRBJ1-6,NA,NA,CASSLLPRGGSPLHF,TGTGCCAGCAGCTTATTGCCCCGCGGGGGTTCACCCCTCCACTTT
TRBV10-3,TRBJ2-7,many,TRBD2,CAISSSGYEQYF,TGTGCCATCAGCTCTAGCGGCTACGAGCAGTACTTC
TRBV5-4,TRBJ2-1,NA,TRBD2,CASSLGLAGSNEQFF,TGTGCCAGCAGCTTGGGACTAGCGGGTAGCAATGAGCAGTTCTTC
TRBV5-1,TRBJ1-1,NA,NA,CASSPSWEGGTEAFF,TGCGCCAGCAGCCCCTCTTGGGAGGGAGGCACTGAAGCTTTCTTT
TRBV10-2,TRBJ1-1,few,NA,CASREAEAFF,TGCGCCAGCAGGGAGGCTGAAGCTTTCTTT
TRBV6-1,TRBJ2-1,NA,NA,CASRPGEESFNEQFF,TGTGCCAGCAGACCTGGTGAGGAATCTTTCAATGAGCAGTTCTTC
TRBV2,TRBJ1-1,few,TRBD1,CASSARTGATEAFF,TGTGCCAGCAGTGCACGGACAGGAGCTACTGAAGCTTTCTTT
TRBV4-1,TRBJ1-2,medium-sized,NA,CASSQERARYGYTF,TGCGCCAGCAGCCAGGAAAGGGCACGCTATGGCTACACCTTC
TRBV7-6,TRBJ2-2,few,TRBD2,CASSRLAGGPGAGELFF,TGTGCCAGCAGCCGACTAGCGGGAGGGCCCGGAGCCGGGGAGCTGTTTTTT
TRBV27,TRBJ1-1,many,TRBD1,CASSLTGAWTEAFF,TGTGCCAGCAGTTTGACAGGGGCGTGGACTGAAGCTTTCTTT
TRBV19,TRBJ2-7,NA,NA,CASSIDLGSSYEQYF,TGTGCCAGTAGTATAGATCTGGGGAGCTCCTACGAGCAGTACTTC
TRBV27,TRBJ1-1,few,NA,CASSPRQPPYTEAFF,TGTGCCAGCAGTCCAAGACAGCCTCCCTACACTGAAGCTTTCTTT
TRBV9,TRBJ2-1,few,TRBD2,CASSHGGLAGVNEQFF,TGTGCCAGCAGCCACGGAGGACTAGCGGGAGTCAATGAGCAGTTCTTC
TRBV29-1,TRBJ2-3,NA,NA,CSVFVVDTQYF,TGCAGCGTTTTTGTTGTGGATACGCAGTATTTT
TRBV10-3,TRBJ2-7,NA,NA,CAIRETGTSSYEQYF,TGTGCCATCAGGGAAACCGGGACATCCTCCTACGAGCAGTACTTC
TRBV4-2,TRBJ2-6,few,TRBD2,CASSQEGLAASSGANVLTF,TGTGCCAGCAGCCAAGAAGGGCTAGCGGCAAGCTCTGGGGCCAACGTCCTGACTTTC
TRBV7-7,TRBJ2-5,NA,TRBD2,CASSFQRGSETQYF,TGTGCTAGCAGCTTCCAGCGGGGGAGCGAGACCCAGTACTTC
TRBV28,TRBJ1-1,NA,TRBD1,CASSLDRGNLNTEAFF,TGTGCCAGCAGTTTGGACAGGGGGAACTTGAACACTGAAGCTTTCTTT
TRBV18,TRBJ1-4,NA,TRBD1,CASSPGTGHVKLFF,TGTGCCAGCTCGCCCGGGACAGGGCACGTAAAACTGTTTTTT
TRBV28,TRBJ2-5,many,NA,CASTGRGLGRETQYF,TGTGCCAGCACCGGTAGGGGGCTCGGGAGGGAGACCCAGTACTTC
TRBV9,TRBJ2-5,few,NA,CASSGTGGGETQYF,TGTGCCAGCAGCGGAACAGGAGGCGGTGAGACCCAGTACTTC
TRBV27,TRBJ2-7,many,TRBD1,CASSNIGTAYEQYF,TGTGCCAGCAGCAACATTGGGACAGCCTACGAGCAGTACTTC
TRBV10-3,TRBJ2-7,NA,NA,CAISEPDSFYEQYF,TGTGCCATCAGTGAGCCGGACAGTTTCTACGAGCAGTACTTC
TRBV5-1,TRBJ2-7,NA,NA,CASSLNYDEQYF,TGCGCCAGCAGCTTGAATTACGACGAGCAGTACTTC
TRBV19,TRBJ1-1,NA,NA,CASNGGRMNTEAFF,TGTGCCAGTAATGGGGGGCGCATGAACACTGAAGCTTTCTTT
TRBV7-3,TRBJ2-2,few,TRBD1,CASRRGQGTGELFF,TGTGCCAGCAGGCGGGGACAGGGCACCGGGGAGCTGTTTTTT
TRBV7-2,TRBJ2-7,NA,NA,CASSFGMISSYEQYF,TGTGCCAGCAGCTTCGGGATGATCAGCTCCTACGAGCAGTACTTC
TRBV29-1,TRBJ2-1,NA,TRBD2,CSVEPQTSGSYEQFF,TGCAGCGTTGAACCCCAGACTAGCGGGAGCTATGAGCAGTTCTTC
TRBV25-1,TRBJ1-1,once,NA,CASSEFQGAEAFF,TGTGCCAGCAGTGAATTCCAAGGGGCAGAAGCTTTCTTT
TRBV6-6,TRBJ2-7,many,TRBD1,CASSSGQGEQYF,TGTGCCAGCAGTTCCGGACAGGGGGAGCAGTACTTC
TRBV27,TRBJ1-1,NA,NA,CASSGKGITEAFF,TGTGCCAGCAGCGGAAAAGGGATCACTGAAGCTTTCTTT
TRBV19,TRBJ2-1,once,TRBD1,CASYEFFSPGQGWGEQFF,TGTGCCAGTTACGAGTTCTTTTCTCCGGGACAGGGGTGGGGTGAGCAGTTCTTC
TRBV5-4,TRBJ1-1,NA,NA,CASSLPRGNTEAFF,TGTGCCAGCAGCTTGCCCAGGGGGAACACTGAAGCTTTCTTT
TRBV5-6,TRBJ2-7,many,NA,CASSLGGDFYEQYF,TGTGCCAGCAGCTTGGGCGGGGATTTCTACGAGCAGTACTTC
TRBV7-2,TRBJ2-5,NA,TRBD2,CASSFTSGGKETQYF,TGTGCCAGCAGCTTTACTAGCGGGGGCAAGGAGACCCAGTACTTC
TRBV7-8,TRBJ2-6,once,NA,CASSDEWGASSGANVLTF,TGTGCCAGCAGCGACGAATGGGGGGCAAGCTCTGGGGCCAACGTCCTGACTTTC